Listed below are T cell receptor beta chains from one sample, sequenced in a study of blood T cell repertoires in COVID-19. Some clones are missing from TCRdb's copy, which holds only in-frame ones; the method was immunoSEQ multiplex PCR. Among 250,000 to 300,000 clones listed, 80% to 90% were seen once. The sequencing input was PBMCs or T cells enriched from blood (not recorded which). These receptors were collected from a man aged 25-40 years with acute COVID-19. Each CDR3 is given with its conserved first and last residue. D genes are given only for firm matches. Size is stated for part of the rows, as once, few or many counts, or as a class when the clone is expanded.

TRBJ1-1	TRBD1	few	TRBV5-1	TGTGCCAGCAGCGGGGGACAGGTGAACACTGAAGCTTTCTTT	CASSGGQVNTEAFF
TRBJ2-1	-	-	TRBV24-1	TGTGCCACCAGCCCAACCCGGGCGCCGGGGGAGCAGTTCTTC	CATSPTRAPGEQFF
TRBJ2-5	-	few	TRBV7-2	TGTGCCAGCAGCTTAGAGCGAATTAGAGTCGGAGGAGAGACCCAGTACTTC	CASSLERIRVGGETQYF
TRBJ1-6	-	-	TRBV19	TGTGCCAGTAGTGGGCCCCCCGGGACACCTAATTCACCCCTCCACTTT	CASSGPPGTPNSPLHF
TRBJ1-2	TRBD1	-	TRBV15	TGTGCCACCAGGACAGGGGAATTATCAAACTATGGCTACACCTTC	CATRTGELSNYGYTF
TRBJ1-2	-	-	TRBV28	TGTGCCAGCAACACCCCTGGCAGGGGAAACTATGGCTACACCTTC	CASNTPGRGNYGYTF
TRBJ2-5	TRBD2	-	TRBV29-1	TGCAGCGCTTCTATCTCCGGGACTACCCCTTTGGAGACCCAGTACTTC	CSASISGTTPLETQYF
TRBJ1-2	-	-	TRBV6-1	TGTGCCAGCAGTGCAGCCGACATTAACTATGGCTACACCTTC	CASSAADINYGYTF
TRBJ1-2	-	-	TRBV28	TGTGCCAGCAGTTTCCAGGGGACCAACTATGGCTACACCTTC	CASSFQGTNYGYTF
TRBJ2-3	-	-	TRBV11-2	TGTGCCAGCAGCTTAGCCGGGATCACAGATACGCAGTATTTT	CASSLAGITDTQYF
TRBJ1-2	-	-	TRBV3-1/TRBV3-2	TGTGCCAGCAGCCAAACGGGATATTTTAACTATGGCTACACCTTC	CASSQTGYFNYGYTF
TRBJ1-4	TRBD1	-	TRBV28	TGTGCCAGCAGTCTTGACAGGGTGACTGAAAAACTGTTTTTT	CASSLDRVTEKLFF
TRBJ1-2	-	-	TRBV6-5	TGTGCCAGCAGTTACTCGTCAGAGGGCGGCTACACCTTC	CASSYSSEGGYTF
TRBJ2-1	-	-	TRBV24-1	TGTGCCACCAGTGTGTGGGGCTTTGGAAACTCCTACAATGAGCAGTTCTTC	CATSVWGFGNSYNEQFF
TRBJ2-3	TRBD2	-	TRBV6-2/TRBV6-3	TGTGCCAGCAGTGGACTAGTGAGAGATACGCAGTATTTT	CASSGLVRDTQYF
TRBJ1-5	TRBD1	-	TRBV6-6	TGTGCCAGCAGTTACTCTCCAGGGGGTGGCAATCAGCCCCAGCATTTT	CASSYSPGGGNQPQHF
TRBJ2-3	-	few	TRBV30	TGTGCCTGGAACCCCGCGGCTGGCACAGATACGCAGTATTTT	CAWNPAAGTDTQYF
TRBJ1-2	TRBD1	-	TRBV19	TGTGCCAGTAGTATTAGGATAACGTCTGGGACAGGGGTAAACTATGGCTACACCTTC	CASSIRITSGTGVNYGYTF
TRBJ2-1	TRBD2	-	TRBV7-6	TGTGCCAGCAGCCCCATTCGAAGCGGGACGCCCCGAGACCCCAATGAGCAGTTCTTC	CASSPIRSGTPRDPNEQFF
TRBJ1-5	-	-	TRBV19	TGTGCCAGTACCCCCTCCGGGTCAGGGCGACCCCAGCCCCAGCATTTT	CASTPSGSGRPQPQHF
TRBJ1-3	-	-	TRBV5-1	TGCGCCAGCAGCTTGGACAGACCCTCTGGAAACACCATATATTTT	CASSLDRPSGNTIYF
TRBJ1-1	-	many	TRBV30	TGTGCCTGGAGTCAGAAGGCAGGGGACACTGAAGCTTTCTTT	CAWSQKAGDTEAFF
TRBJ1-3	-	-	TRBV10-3	TGTGCCATTACACCGGGGAGCTCTGGAAACACCATATATTTT	CAITPGSSGNTIYF
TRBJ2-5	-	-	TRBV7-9	TGTGCCAGCAGCTTAGGGGGGCAGGGGGAGACCCAGTACTTC	CASSLGGQGETQYF
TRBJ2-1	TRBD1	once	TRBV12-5	TGTGCTAGTGGTTCCCCGACAGGGGTCATCTACAATGAGCAGTTCTTC	CASGSPTGVIYNEQFF
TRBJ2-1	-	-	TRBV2	TGTGCCAGCAGTGGTTTAGTCAGGGGGGCAGGGGTAACCTACAATGAGCAGTTCTTC	CASSGLVRGAGVTYNEQFF
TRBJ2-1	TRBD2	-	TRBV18	TGTGCCAGCTCACCAGGGACTAGCGGAGACAATGAGCAGTTCTTC	CASSPGTSGDNEQFF
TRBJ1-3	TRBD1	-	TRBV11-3	TGTGCCAGCAGCTCTTTGAAGGGACAGGGCTCTGGAAACACCATATATTTT	CASSSLKGQGSGNTIYF
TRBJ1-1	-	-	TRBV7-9	TGTGCCAGCAGAGAGAGGGACACTGAAGCTTTCTTT	CASRERDTEAFF